This T cell receptor beta chain comes out of a study of T cell responses to AZD1222 COVID-19 vaccine. Study-wide results and limits: Baseline seropositivity characterized only six AZD1222 recipients.

Sequenced by immunoSEQ multiplex PCR; TCRdb stores in-frame clones only, minus some. The table includes about 130,000 clones, more than 75% detected once. This clone showed up just a few times. What it binds is unknown. The input for sequencing was peripheral blood, taken on day 0 of AZD1222 vaccination. The source is an adult in good health.

The CDR3 reads CASSFAMNTEAFF. DNA of the CDR3: TGTGCCAGCAGTTTTGCTATGAACACTGAAGCTTTCTTT. The V call is TRBV3-1 (or the pseudogene TRBV3-2), the J call TRBJ1-1; D gene unclear. This CDR3 comprises 13 residues. Germline V gene lookup returns CDR1 LGHDT and CDR2 YNNKEL (reference sequence). V lost 6 bases and J 0 bases, leaving 8 bases between the germline ends.